Listed below are T cell receptor beta chains from one sample, sequenced in a study of cytomegalovirus exposure and HLA in healthy donors. The repertoire was sequenced with immunoSEQ multiplex PCR; TCRdb's copy has only in-frame clones and lacks some. The repertoire includes hundreds of thousands of clones, 87% of them detected once, and roughly 2% sits in the top ten. The sample comprised PBMCs. The receptors were sampled from a woman between 18 and 29 years old in good health and CMV-seropositive. CDR3s include the opening cysteine and the closing phenylalanine or tryptophan. The order of the fields is D gene, V gene, J gene, clone size, CDR3 DNA, CDR3 protein. D genes are given only for firm matches. Size is stated for part of the rows, as once, few or many counts, or as a class when the clone is expanded.

>TRBD1|TRBV7-2|TRBJ2-7|-
TGTGCCAGCAGCTTCGTCGACAGGGGCTACGAGCAGTACTTC
CASSFVDRGYEQYF
>-|TRBV27|TRBJ1-5|-
TGTGCCAGCAGTAGTTATGGGGCAGGACGCGGGGGCAATCAGCCCCAGCATTTT
CASSSYGAGRGGNQPQHF
>TRBD1|TRBV28|TRBJ2-7|-
TGTGCCAGCAGTTTAGGGACAGGGGCACCCTACGAGCAGTACTTC
CASSLGTGAPYEQYF
>TRBD1|TRBV11-3|TRBJ2-7|-
TGTGCCAGCAGCTTAGGGTCGGGACAGGGGATCAACGAGCAGTACTTC
CASSLGSGQGINEQYF
>-|TRBV19|TRBJ1-2|-
TGTGCCAGTAGTCTCAGGGACTCCGGCTACGTTGCTAACTATGGCTACACCTTC
CASSLRDSGYVANYGYTF
>-|TRBV9|TRBJ1-4|-
TGTGCCAGCAGCGTAGTCGGGGGAACTAATGAAAAACTGTTTTTT
CASSVVGGTNEKLFF
>TRBD1|TRBV7-2|TRBJ1-1|-
TGTGCCAGCAGCTTAGTCGGGACAGGCATTTACCACAGCGCTTTCTTT
CASSLVGTGIYHSAFF
>-|TRBV2|TRBJ1-4|-
TGTGCCAGCAGTTCAACGGAGATTAATGAAAAACTGTTTTTT
CASSSTEINEKLFF
>-|TRBV27|TRBJ1-5|-
TGTGCCAGCAGTTTTGTGCAGGGCGGCAATCAGCCCCAGCATTTT
CASSFVQGGNQPQHF
>TRBD1|TRBV5-1|TRBJ1-3|-
TGCGCCAGCAGCCAGGACAGGGGGCCTGGAAACACCATATATTTT
CASSQDRGPGNTIYF
>-|TRBV28|TRBJ1-5|-
TGTGCCAGCAGTTTATTTTTCCGACAGATCAATCAGCCCCAGCATTTT
CASSLFFRQINQPQHF
>TRBD2|TRBV28|TRBJ2-7|-
TGTGCCAGCAGTACTGGGACTAGCGGGAGACGGGAGCAGTACTTC
CASSTGTSGRREQYF
>TRBD1|TRBV5-8|TRBJ2-7|-
TGTGCCAGCAGCGATGGACAGGGAGGACCTGAGCCGTACTTC
CASSDGQGGPEPYF
>TRBD2|TRBV13|TRBJ2-3|-
TGTGCCAGCAGCTTATTAGCGGGAGGGCCTACAGATACGCAGTATTTT
CASSLLAGGPTDTQYF
>-|TRBV5-1|TRBJ2-7|-
TGCGCCAGCAGCTTGGCGGTCAGGGTCAATGAGCAGTACTTC
CASSLAVRVNEQYF
>TRBD1|TRBV19|TRBJ2-7|once
TGTGCCAGTAGTATAGATCCAGGGGGCTCCTACGAGCAGTACTTC
CASSIDPGGSYEQYF
>TRBD1|TRBV6-1|TRBJ2-7|-
TGTGCCAGCAGCGGGACAGGATTGGGATCCTACGAGCAGTACTTC
CASSGTGLGSYEQYF
>-|TRBV5-1|TRBJ2-1|-
TGCGCCAGCAGCTTTGAGGACAGCTCCTACAATGAGCAGTTCTTC
CASSFEDSSYNEQFF
>TRBD1|TRBV27|TRBJ1-1|-
TGTGCCAGCAGGGGGACAGGGGCCCTGAACACTGAAGCTTTCTTT
CASRGTGALNTEAFF
>-|TRBV7-9|TRBJ2-1|-
TGTGCCAGCAGCTTCCCCGGGGAGCAGTTCTTC
CASSFPGEQFF
>TRBD1|TRBV30|TRBJ1-5|few
TGTGCCTGGGGACGCCGGGACAGAAATCAGCCCCAGCATTTT
CAWGRRDRNQPQHF
>TRBD2|TRBV5-6|TRBJ2-3|-
TGTGCCAGCAGCTTGGTCTCGAGCGGGAGACCAGATACGCAGTATTTT
CASSLVSSGRPDTQYF
>-|TRBV29-1|TRBJ2-1|-
TGCAGCGTTGAAGTTTCTAGCTACAATGAGCAGTTCTTC
CSVEVSSYNEQFF
>-|TRBV27|TRBJ1-3|-
TGTGCCAGCAGTCACTACGATCGAACAGGGTCAAGAAACACCATATATTTT
CASSHYDRTGSRNTIYF
>-|TRBV2|TRBJ1-4|-
TGTGCCAGCAGTCTACGGACAGTCTCTAATGAAAAACTGTTTTTT
CASSLRTVSNEKLFF
>-|TRBV9|TRBJ2-5|-
TGTGCCAGCAGCGTAGACACTACCCAAGAGACCCAGTACTTC
CASSVDTTQETQYF